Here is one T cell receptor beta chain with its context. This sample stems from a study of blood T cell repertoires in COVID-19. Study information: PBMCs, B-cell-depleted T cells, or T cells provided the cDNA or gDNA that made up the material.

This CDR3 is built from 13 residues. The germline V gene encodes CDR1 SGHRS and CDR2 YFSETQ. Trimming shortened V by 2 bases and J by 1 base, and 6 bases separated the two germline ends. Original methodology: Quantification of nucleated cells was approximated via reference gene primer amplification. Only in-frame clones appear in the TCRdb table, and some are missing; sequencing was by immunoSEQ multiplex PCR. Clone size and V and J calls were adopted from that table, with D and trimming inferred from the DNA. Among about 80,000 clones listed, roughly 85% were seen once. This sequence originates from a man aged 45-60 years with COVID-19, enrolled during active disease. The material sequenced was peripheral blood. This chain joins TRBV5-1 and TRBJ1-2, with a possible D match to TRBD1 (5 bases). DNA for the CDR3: TGCGCCAGCAGCTTCGACAGTAACTATGGCTACACCTTC. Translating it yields CASSFDSNYGYTF.